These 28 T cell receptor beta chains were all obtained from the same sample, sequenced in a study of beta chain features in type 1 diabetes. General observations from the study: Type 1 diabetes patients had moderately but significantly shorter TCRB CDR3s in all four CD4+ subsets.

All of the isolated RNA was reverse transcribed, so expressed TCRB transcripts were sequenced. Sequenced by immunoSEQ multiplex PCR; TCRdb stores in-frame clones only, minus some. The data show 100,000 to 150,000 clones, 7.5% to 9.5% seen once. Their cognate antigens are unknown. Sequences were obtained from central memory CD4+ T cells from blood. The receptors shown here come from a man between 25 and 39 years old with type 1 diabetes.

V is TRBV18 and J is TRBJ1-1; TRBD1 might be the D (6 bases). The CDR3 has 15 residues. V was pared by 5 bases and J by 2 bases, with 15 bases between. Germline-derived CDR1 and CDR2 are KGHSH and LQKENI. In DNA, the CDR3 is TGTGCCAGCTCAGGTAGACAGGAGCCTAACACTGAAGCTTTCTTT. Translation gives CASSGRQEPNTEAFF.

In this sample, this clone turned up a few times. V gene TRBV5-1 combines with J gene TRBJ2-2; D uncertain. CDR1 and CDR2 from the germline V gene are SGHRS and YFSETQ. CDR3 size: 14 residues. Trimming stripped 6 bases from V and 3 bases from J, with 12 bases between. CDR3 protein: CASKTQSHTGELFF. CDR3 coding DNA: TGCGCCAGCAAGACTCAAAGCCACACCGGGGAGCTGTTTTTT.

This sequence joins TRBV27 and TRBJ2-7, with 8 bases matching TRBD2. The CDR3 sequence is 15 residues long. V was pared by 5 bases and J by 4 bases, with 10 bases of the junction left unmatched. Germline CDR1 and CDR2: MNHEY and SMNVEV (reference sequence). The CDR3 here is CASSPQAGARYEQYF. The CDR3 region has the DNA TGTGCCAGCAGTCCCCAAGCGGGGGCCCGATACGAGCAGTACTTC.

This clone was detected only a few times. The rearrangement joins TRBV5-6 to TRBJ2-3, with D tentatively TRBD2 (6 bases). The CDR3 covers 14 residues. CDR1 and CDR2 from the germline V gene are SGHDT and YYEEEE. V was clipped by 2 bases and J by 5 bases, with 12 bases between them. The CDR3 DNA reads TGTGCCAGCAGCTTTGGCGGGGCGATAGATACGCAGTATTTT. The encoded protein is CASSFGGAIDTQYF.

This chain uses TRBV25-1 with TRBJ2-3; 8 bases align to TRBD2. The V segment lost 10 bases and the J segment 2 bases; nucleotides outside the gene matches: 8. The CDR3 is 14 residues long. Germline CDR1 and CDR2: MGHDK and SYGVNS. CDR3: CATQGLGLTDTQYF. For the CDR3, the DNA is TGTGCCACTCAGGGACTAGGACTCACAGATACGCAGTATTTT.

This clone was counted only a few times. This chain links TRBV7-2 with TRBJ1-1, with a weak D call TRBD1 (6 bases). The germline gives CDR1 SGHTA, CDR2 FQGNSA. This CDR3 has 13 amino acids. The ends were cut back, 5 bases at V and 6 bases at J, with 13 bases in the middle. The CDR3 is CASSPRRTAEAFF. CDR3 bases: TGTGCCAGCAGCCCGCGAAGGACAGCTGAAGCTTTCTTT.

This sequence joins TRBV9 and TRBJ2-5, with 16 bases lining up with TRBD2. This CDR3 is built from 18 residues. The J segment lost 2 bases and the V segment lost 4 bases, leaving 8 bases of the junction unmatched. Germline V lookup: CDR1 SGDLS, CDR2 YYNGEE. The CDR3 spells CASSLGTSGGAVQETQYF. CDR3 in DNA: TGTGCCAGCAGCTTAGGGACTAGCGGGGGGGCCGTTCAAGAGACCCAGTACTTC.

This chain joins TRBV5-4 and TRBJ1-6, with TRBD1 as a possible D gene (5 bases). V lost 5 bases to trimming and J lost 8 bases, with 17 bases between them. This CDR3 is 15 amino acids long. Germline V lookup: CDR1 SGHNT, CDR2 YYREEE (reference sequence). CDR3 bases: TGTGCCAGCAGACGCGACAGTGGTCAGTATTCACCCCTCCACTTT. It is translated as CASRRDSGQYSPLHF. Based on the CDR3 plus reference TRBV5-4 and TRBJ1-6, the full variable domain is ETGVTQSPTHLIKTRGQQVTLRCSSQSGHNTVSWYQQALGQGPQFIFQYYREEENGRGNFPPRFSGLQFPNYSSELNVNALELDDSALYLCASRRDSGQYSPLHFGNGTRLTVT.

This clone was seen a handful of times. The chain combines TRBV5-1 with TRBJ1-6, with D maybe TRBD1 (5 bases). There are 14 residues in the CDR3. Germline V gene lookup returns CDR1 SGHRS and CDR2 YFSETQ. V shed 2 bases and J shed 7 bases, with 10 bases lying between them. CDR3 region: CASSFDSTNSPLHF. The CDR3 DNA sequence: TGCGCCAGCAGCTTCGACAGTACCAATTCACCCCTCCACTTT.

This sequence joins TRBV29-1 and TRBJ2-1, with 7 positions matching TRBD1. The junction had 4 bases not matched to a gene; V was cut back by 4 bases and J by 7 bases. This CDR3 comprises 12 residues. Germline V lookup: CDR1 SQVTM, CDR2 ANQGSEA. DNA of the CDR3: TGCAGCGTTGTTCGCAGGGGGAATGAGCAGTTCTTC. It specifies CSVVRRGNEQFF.

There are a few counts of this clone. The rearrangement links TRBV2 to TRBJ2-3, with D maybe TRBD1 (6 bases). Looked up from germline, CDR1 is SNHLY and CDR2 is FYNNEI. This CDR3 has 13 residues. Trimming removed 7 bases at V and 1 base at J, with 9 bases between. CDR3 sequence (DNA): TGTGCCAGCATCCGGACAGGCACAGATACGCAGTATTTT. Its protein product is CASIRTGTDTQYF.

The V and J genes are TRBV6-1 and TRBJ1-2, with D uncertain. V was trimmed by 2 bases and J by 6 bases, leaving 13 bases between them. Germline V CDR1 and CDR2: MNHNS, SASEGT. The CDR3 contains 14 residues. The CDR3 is CASSERRVRNGYTF. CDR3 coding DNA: TGTGCCAGCAGTGAACGGAGGGTTCGCAATGGCTACACCTTC.

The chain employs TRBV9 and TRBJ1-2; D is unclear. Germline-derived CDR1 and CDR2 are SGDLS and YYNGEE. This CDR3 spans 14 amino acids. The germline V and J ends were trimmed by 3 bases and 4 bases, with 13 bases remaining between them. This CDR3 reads CASSASTEIYGYTF. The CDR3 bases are TGTGCCAGCAGCGCCTCGACGGAGATCTATGGCTACACCTTC.

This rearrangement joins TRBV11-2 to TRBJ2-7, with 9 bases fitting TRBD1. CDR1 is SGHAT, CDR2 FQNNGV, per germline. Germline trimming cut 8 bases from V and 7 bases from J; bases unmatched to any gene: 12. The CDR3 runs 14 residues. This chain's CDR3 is CASRSPGQGGEQYF. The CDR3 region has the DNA TGTGCCAGCCGGTCCCCGGGACAGGGAGGGGAGCAGTACTTC.

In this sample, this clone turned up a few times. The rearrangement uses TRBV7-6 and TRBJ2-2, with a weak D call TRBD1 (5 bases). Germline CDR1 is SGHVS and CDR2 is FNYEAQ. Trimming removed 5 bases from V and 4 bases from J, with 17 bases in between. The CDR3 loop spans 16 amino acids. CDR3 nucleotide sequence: TGTGCCAGCAGCCTCAAGGGCCAGGGCACCACCGGGGAGCTGTTTTTT. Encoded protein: CASSLKGQGTTGELFF. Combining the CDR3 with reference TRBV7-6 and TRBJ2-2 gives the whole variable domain GAGVSQSPRYKVTKRGQDVALRCDPISGHVSLYWYRQALGQGPEFLTYFNYEAQQDKSGLPNDRFSAERPEGSISTLTIQRTEQRDSAMYRCASSLKGQGTTGELFFGEGSRLTVL.

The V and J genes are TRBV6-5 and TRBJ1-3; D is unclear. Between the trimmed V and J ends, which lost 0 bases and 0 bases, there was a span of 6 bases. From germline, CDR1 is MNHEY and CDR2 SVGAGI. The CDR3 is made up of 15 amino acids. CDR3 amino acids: CASSYSLSSGNTIYF. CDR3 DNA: TGTGCCAGCAGTTACTCACTGAGCTCTGGAAACACCATATATTTT.

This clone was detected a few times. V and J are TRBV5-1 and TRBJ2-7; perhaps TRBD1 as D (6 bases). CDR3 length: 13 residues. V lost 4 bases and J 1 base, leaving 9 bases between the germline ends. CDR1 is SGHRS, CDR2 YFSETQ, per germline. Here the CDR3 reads CASSRDKSYEQYF. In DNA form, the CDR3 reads TGCGCCAGCAGCCGGGACAAATCCTACGAGCAGTACTTC.

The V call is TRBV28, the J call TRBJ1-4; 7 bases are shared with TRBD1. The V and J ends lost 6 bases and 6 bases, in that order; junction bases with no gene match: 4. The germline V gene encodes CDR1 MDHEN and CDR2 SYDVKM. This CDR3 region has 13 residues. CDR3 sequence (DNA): TGTGCCAGCAGAAGGGGGCTTGATGAAAAACTGTTTTTT. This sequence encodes CASRRGLDEKLFF.

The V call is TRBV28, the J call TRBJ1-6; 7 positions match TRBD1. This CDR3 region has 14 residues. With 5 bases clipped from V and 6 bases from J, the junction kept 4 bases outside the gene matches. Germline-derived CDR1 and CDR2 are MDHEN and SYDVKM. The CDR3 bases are TGTGCCAGCAGTACAGGGGACGGTAATTCACCCCTCCACTTT. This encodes CASSTGDGNSPLHF.

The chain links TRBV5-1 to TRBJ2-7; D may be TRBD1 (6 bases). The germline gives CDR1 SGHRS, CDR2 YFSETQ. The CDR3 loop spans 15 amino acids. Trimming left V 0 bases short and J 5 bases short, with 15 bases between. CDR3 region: CASSLVGTKGHEQYF. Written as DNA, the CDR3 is TGCGCCAGCAGCTTGGTGGGGACAAAAGGCCACGAGCAGTACTTC.

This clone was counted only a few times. This CDR3 reads CASSSQVGEQFF. The CDR3 DNA reads as TGTGCCAGCAGCTCCCAGGTTGGGGAGCAGTTCTTC. The chain recombines TRBV11-3 with TRBJ2-1, with unresolved D. V lost 4 bases, J lost 10 bases, and 11 bases lay in between. Germline V gene sequence: CDR1 SGHNT, CDR2 YENEEA. This CDR3 spans 12 amino acids.

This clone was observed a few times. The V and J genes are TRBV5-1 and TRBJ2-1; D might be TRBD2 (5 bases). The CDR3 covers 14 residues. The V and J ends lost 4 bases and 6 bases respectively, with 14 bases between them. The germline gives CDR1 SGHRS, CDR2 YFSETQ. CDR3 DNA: TGCGCCAGCAGCATCGGGCCAAGCGGCAATGAGCAGTTCTTC. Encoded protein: CASSIGPSGNEQFF.

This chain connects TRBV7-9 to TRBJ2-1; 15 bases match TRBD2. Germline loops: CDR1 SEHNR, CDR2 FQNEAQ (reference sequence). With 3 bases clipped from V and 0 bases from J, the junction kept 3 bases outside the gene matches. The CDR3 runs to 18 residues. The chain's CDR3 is CASSLGLAGGFSYNEQFF. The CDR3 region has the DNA TGTGCCAGCAGCTTGGGACTAGCGGGGGGCTTCTCCTACAATGAGCAGTTCTTC.

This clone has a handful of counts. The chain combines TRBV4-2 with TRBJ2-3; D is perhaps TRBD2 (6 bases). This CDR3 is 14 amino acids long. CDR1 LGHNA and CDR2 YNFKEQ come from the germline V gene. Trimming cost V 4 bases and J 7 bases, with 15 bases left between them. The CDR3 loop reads CASSPGLGTYTQYF. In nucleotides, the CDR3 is TGTGCCAGCAGCCCGGGACTCGGAACATATACGCAGTATTTT.

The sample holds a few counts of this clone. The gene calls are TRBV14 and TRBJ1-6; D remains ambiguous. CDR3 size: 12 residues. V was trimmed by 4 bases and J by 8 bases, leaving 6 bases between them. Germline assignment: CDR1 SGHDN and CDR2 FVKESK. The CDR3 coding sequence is TGTGCCAGCAGCCGACAATATTCACCCCTCCACTTT. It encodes CASSRQYSPLHF.

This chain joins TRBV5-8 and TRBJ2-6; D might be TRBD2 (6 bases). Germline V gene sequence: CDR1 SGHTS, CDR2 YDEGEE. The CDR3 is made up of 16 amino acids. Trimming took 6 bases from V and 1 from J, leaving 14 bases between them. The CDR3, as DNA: TGTGCCAGCACTAAAGCGGGCGGGTCTGGGGCCAACGTCCTGACTTTC. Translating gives CASTKAGGSGANVLTF.

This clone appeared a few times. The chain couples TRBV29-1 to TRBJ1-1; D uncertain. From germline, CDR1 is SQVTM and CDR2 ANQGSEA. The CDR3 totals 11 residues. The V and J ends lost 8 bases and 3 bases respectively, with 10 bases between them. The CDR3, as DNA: TGCAGCTCCCTAGTCTACACTGAAGCTTTCTTT. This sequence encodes CSSLVYTEAFF.

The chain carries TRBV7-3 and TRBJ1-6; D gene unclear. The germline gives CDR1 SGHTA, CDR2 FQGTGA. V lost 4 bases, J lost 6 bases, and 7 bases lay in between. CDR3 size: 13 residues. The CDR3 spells CASSSEFNSPLHF. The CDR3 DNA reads TGTGCCAGCAGCTCGGAGTTTAATTCACCCCTCCACTTT.